This T cell receptor beta chain was sequenced for a study of graft-versus-host responses after intestinal transplantation. Whole-study context: Recipients received multivisceral, liver-intestinal, or isolated intestinal transplants. Findings and caveats of the study: GvH clones detected in recipient marrow included some appearing first in ileum or blood.

Sequencing was performed with immunoSEQ multiplex PCR; in TCRdb, only in-frame clones are kept and a portion is missing. Here the sample spans fewer than 120,000 clones, over 85% being singletons. Concerning this clone: Its cognate antigen is unknown.

V was cut by 4 bases and J by 4 bases, with 15 bases left in between. In germline, CDR1 is SGDLS, CDR2 YYNGEE. The length of the CDR3 is 15 residues. The chain combines TRBV9 with TRBJ2-1; D assignment may be TRBD1 or TRBD2 (6 bases each). Sequencing used unstimulated CD8+ T cells sorted from spleen or lymph node cells, obtained before intestinal transplant. The sequence was collected from a human donor who received an intestinal transplant. Written as DNA, the CDR3 is TGTGCCAGCAGCTCGAGGGGGGAGCCTTACAATGAGCAGTTCTTC. Its translation: CASSSRGEPYNEQFF.